This T cell receptor beta chain was captured in a study of response to subunit inactivated influenza vaccine. TCRdb re-analysed the RT-PCR reads in MiXCR, keeping a single row per CDR3 protein. The data show around 490,000 distinct CDR3 sequences, about 7.6% seen once. Looked up from germline, CDR1 is KGHSH and CDR2 is LQKENI. The V gene lost 8 bases and the J gene lost 0 bases, with 7 bases spanning the gap. CDR3 size: 13 residues. The starting material was PBMCs from blood, obtained less than 30 months after vaccination. The chain combines TRBV18 with TRBJ1-4, with D unclear. This TCR came from a man between 50 and 69 years old who received an inactivated influenza vaccine. For the CDR3, the DNA is TGTGCCAGCGCGCGTTCAACTAATGAAAAACTGTTTTTT. As protein: CASARSTNEKLFF.